This T cell receptor beta chain was profiled in a study of molecular identifiers for immune sequencing clone quantification (dated by TCRdb to 2016 to 2019). Describing the broader study: For a replicate experiment, RNA from roughly 21,000 or 96,000 naive CD8 T cells was divided into five aliquots, of which four were sequenced. CD8 T cells were used in a methods study to benchmark molecular-identifier clustering-based TCR repertoire sequencing (MIDCIRS) and TCR RNA copy counting.

This clonotype has at least ten counts. It has no known antigen specificity. Nothing much larger sits one base from this clone, and base qualities are not available. Library generation was performed with PCR. Reads for this sample came from a NextSeq 500. Bulk TCR libraries were generated as previously described, with the TCR primers listed in Table S5 used. Purification of total RNA was performed with the Qiagen AllPrep DNA/RNA kit. Before any analysis, reads coming from multiple sequencing runs of the same library were combined into one pool. The study's processing was this. Reads were retained only if the reads had an exact TCR constant sequence, and the retained reads were trimmed to 150 nt and grouped according to their 12-nt molecular barcodes. Reads inside each barcode group were sub-clustered using a 15% Levenshtein threshold, and a quality-weighted consensus sequence was constructed for each RNA molecule. Non-functional sequences were excluded, and lower-count sequences lying one edit away from another sequence were also excluded. Based on fitting two negative binomial distributions, any barcode sub-cluster with under 20% of the maximum read count was discarded. Through fastp at Q25 and MiXCR, TCRdb rebuilt clones from the public reads, retaining in-frame beta chains. Identical CDR3 proteins give one entry, which carries the most common genes and DNA. Here the V and J calls rest on TCRdb's processing, not on the authors' analysis. The sample table holds 460,000 or so distinct CDR3 sequences, of which less than 30% were seen once. Just over 0.75% of the sample goes to the ten largest clones.

Naive CD8 T cell libraries were made from approximately 20,000 to 1,000,000 sorted cells using 10%, 30% or 50% of purified RNA. Naive CD8 T cells were FACS-sorted as CD8+CD4-CCR7+CD45RA+ on a BD FACSAria II into RLT Plus buffer. Detection sensitivity was tested by spiking Jurkat RNA equal to some 11 TCR copies' worth into samples containing about 17,000-1,000,000 naive CD8 T cells. CD8 T cells were enriched using RosetteSep CD8+ T Cell Enrichment Cocktail and Ficoll-Paque, and the enriched cells then underwent ACK red cell lysis. Findings and caveats that apply to the study as a whole: In CMV-specific effector cells, over 99% of molecules were held by clones above 20 RNA copies, whereas under 1% of molecules were held by such clones in naive cells. Spiked-in Jurkat TCR RNA equivalent to a single cell was reported to be detectable even among one million naive CD8 T cells. The naive libraries included spiked-in Jurkat TCR RNA (about nine copies' worth), and this Jurkat TCR RNA is not part of the donor repertoire. Modeling estimated about three recovered TCR RNA copies per cell, compared with about ten by digital PCR, which implies around 30% capture efficiency. Highly expanded clone sizes could be underestimated if identical TCR molecules share a barcode. When barcode sub-clustering was omitted, TCR diversity was inflated by chimeric consensus sequences, with chimeras reaching as high as 47%.

The sample consisted of naive CD8+ T cells from blood, with Jurkat cell RNA spiked in. The meaning of the sample's cell subset or site label: FACS-sorted CD8+CD4-CCR7+CD45RA+ naive T cells. The TCR was taken from a human donor in good health. Some libraries in this study had Jurkat cell RNA spiked in.

The CDR3 region has the sequence CSARYTPSSPLHF. The sequenced DNA: TGCAGTGCTAGATATACTCCGAGTTCACCCCTCCACTTT. The V and J genes are TRBV20-1 and TRBJ1-6, with the D gene not clear enough to name. Trimming takes 2 bases from V and 9 bases from J, and the germline ends sit 11 bases apart. From the cysteine up to the phenylalanine, the CDR3 has a length of 13 residues. Of all the DNA, just the CDR3 is kept, 39 bases in frame from base 1. CDR1 and CDR2, per the germline V gene (reference sequence), are DFQATT and SNEGSKA.